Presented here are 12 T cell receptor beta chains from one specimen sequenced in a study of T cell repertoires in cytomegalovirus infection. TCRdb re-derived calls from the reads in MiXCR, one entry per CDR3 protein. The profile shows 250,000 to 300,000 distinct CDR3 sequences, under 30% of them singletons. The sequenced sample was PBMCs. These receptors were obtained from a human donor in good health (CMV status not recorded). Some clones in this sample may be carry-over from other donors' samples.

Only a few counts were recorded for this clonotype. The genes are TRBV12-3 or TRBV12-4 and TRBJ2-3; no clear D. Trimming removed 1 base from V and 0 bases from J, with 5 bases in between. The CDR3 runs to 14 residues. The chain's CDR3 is CASSLDTSTDTQYF. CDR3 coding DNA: TGTGCCAGCAGTTTAGACACCAGCACAGATACGCAGTATTTT.

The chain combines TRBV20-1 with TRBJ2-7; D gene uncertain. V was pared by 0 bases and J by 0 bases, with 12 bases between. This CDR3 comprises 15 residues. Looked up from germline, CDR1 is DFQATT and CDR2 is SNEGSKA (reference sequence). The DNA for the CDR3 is TGCAGTGCTAGAGATCTTTTGGTGAGCTCCTACGAGCAGTACTTC. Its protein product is CSARDLLVSSYEQYF.

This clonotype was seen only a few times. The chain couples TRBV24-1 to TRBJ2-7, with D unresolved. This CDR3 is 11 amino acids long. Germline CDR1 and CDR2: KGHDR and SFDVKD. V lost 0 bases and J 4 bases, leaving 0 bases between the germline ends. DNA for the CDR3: TGTGCCACCAGTGATTTGTACGAGCAGTACTTC. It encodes CATSDLYEQYF.

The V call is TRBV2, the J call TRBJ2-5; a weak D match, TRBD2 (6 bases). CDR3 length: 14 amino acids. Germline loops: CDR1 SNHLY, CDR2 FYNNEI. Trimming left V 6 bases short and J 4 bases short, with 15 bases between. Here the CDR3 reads CASRIRESGETQYF. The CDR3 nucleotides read TGTGCCAGCAGAATCCGGGAGTCCGGAGAGACCCAGTACTTC. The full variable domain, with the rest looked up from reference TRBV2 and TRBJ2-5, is EPEVTQTPSHQVTQMGQEVILRCVPISNHLYFYWYRQILGQKVEFLVSFYNNEISEKSEIFDDQFSVERPDGSNFTLKIRSTKLEDSAMYFCASRIRESGETQYFGPGTRLLVL.

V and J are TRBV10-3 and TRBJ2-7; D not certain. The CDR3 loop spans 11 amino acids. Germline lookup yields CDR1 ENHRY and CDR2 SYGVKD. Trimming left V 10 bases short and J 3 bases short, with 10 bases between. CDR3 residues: CATVEDYEQYF. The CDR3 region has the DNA TGTGCCACCGTGGAAGACTACGAGCAGTACTTC.

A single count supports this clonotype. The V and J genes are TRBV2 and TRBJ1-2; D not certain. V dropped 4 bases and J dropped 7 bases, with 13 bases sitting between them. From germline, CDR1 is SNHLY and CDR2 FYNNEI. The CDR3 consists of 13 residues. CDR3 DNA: TGTGCCAGCAGTGTCCTTCAGAAACGTGGCTACACCTTC. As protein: CASSVLQKRGYTF.

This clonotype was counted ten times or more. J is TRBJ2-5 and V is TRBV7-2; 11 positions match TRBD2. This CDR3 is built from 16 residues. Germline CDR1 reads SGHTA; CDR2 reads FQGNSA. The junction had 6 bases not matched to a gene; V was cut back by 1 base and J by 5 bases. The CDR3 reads CASSLDSGRAQETQYF. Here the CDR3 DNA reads TGTGCCAGCAGCTTAGATAGCGGGAGGGCCCAGGAGACCCAGTACTTC.

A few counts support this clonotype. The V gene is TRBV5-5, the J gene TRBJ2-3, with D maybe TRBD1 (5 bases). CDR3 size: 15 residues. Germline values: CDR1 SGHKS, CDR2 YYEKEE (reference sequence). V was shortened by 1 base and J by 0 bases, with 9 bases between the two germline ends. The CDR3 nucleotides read TGTGCCAGCAGCTTGCAGGGCCCTAGCACAGATACGCAGTATTTT. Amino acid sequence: CASSLQGPSTDTQYF.

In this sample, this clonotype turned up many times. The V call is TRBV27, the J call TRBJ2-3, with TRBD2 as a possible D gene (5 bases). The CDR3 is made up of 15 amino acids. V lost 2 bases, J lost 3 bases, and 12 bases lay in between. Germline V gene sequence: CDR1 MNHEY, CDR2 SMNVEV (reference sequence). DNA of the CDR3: TGTGCCAGCAGTTTACGGCGGGCCAGGACAGATACGCAGTATTTT. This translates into CASSLRRARTDTQYF.

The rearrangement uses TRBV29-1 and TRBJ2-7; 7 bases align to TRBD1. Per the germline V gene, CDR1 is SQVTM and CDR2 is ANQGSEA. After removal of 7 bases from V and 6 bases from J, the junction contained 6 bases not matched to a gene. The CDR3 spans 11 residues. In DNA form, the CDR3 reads TGCAGCGCGGCGGCAGGGGGCGAGCAGTACTTC. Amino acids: CSAAAGGEQYF.

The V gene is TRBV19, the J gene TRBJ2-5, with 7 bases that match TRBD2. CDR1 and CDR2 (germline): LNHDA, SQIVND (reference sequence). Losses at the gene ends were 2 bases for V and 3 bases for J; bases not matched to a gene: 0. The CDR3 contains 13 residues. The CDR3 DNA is TGTGCCAGTAGTATACGGGGGGAAGAGACCCAGTACTTC. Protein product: CASSIRGEETQYF.

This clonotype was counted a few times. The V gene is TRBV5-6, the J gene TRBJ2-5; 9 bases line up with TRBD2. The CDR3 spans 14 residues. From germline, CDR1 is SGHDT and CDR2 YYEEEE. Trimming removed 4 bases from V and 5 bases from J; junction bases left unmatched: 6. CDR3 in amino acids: CASSAPSGAETQYF. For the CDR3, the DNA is TGTGCCAGCAGCGCTCCTAGCGGGGCGGAGACCCAGTACTTC.